The text below deals with one T cell receptor (delta chain). In its sample, this clone comes out as large (0.1 to 1%). Its recognized antigen is unknown. Within one base of it there is no much larger clone, and no base qualities were kept. Different DNA sequences within this sample yield the same CDR3. The sequencer was an Illumina MiSeq. For TCRdb, the public reads were processed anew by CATT, and duplicate DNA sequences were folded into one row. The sample yields some 3,300 delta-chain clones; about 3% were counted once. Of the sample, 5.5% to 7.5% falls within the top ten clones. These data come from a study of gamma-delta chains in newborns, infants, children (dated by TCRdb to between 2018 and 2021). About the study as a whole: According to the study title, microbial exposure causes polyclonal expansion of innate gammadelta T cells right after birth. The study examined the way microbial exposure affected innate gammadelta T cell populations in human newborns right after birth.

This clonotype was sampled from a child who was a newborn, infant or young child, either healthy, febrile or measles-vaccinated (not recorded which). The material sequenced was blood.

The CDR3 protein is CACDTAGGSSWDTRQMFF. The sequence in DNA is TGTGCCTGTGACACCGCCGGGGGTAGCTCCTGGGACACCCGACAGATGTTTTTC. The chain uses TRDV2 and TRDJ3; TRDD3 is perhaps the D gene, given 5 matching bases. From its cysteine to its phenylalanine, the CDR3 spans 18 amino acids. Of the read, only the CDR3 DNA is kept; its 54 bases are in frame from base 1. From the germline V gene, CDR1 is GEAIGNYY and CDR2 is EKD. The trim is 0 bases for V and 0 bases for J, with a gap of 11 bases between the germline ends.